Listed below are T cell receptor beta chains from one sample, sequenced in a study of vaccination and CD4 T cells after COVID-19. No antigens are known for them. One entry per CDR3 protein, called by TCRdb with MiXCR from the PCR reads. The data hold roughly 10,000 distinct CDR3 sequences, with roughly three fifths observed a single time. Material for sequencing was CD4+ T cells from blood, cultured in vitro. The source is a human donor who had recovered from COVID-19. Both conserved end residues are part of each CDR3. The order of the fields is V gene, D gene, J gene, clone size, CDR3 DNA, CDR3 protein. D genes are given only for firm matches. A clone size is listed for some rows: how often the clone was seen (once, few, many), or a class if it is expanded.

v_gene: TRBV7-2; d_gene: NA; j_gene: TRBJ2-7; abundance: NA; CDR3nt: TGTGCCAGCACCCCCATCTACGGGGGCGGATACGAGCAGTACTTC; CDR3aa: CASTPIYGGGYEQYF
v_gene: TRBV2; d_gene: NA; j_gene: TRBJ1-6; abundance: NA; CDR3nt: TGTGCCAGCAGTGGCAGGGTGGGCAATTCACCCCTCCACTTT; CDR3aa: CASSGRVGNSPLHF
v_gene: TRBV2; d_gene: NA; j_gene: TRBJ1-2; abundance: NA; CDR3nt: TGTGCCAGCAGTGATGGAGGTACCGGTAACTATGGCTACACCTTC; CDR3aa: CASSDGGTGNYGYTF
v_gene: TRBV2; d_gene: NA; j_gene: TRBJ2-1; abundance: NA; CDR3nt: TGTGCCAGCAGCCCATACAATGAGCAGTTCTTC; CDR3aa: CASSPYNEQFF
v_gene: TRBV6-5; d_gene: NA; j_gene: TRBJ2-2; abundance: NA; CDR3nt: TGTGCCAGCAGTTACTCATGGACAGCGAACACCGGGGAGCTGTTTTTT; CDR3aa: CASSYSWTANTGELFF
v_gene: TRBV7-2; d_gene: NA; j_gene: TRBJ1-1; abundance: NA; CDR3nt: TGTGCCAGCAAACTACAGCCGGACACTGAAGCTTTCTTT; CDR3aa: CASKLQPDTEAFF
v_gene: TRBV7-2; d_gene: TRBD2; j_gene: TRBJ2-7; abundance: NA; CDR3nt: TGTGCCAGCAGCTGGCGGGGCAGCGGGGCGACCAGCTCCTACGAGCAGTACTTC; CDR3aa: CASSWRGSGATSSYEQYF
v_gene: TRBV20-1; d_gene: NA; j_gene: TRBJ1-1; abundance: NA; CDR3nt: TGCAGTGCTGGAGGTTGGAGGACTGAAGCTTTCTTT; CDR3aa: CSAGGWRTEAFF
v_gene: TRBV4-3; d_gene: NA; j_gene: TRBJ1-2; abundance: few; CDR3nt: TGCGCCAGCAGCCCCCATAGGGGGACGAAATCTAACTATGGCTACACCTTC; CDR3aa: CASSPHRGTKSNYGYTF
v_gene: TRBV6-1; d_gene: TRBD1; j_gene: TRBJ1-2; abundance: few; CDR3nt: TGTGCCAGCAGCCTGGGACAGAACTATGGCTACACCTTC; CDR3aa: CASSLGQNYGYTF
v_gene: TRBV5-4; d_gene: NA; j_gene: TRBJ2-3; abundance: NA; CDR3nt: TGTGCCAGCAGCTTGGAGTCTTACGGCCCGGGAGATACGCAGTATTTT; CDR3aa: CASSLESYGPGDTQYF
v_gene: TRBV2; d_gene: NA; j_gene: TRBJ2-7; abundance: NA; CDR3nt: TGTGCCAGCAGAGGCTCCAGGAACTACGAGCAGTACTTC; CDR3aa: CASRGSRNYEQYF
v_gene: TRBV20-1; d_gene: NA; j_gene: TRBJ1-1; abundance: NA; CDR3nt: TGCAGTGCTAGAGAATACACTGAAGCTTTCTTT; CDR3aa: CSAREYTEAFF
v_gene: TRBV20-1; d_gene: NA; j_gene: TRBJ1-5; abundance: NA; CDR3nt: TGCAGTGCTAGACCGGGGACAAATAGCAATCAGCCCCAGCATTTT; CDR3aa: CSARPGTNSNQPQHF
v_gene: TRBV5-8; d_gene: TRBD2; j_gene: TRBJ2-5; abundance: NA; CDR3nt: TGTGCCAGCAGCCCAGAAAGAGGACTAGATCAAGAGACCCAGTACTTC; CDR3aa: CASSPERGLDQETQYF
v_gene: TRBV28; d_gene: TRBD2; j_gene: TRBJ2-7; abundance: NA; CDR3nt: TGTGCCAGCAAGTCAGTACTAGCGTCCTACGAGCAGTACTTC; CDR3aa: CASKSVLASYEQYF
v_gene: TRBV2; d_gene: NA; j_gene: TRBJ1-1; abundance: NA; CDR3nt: TGTGCCAGCACGGGGGGGAGAATGAACACTGAAGCTTTCTTT; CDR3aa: CASTGGRMNTEAFF
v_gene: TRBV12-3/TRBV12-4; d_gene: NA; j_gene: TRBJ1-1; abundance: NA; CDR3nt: TGTGCCAGCAGACCCCCACGGGAGTCGGCTGAAGCTTTCTTT; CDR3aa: CASRPPRESAEAFF
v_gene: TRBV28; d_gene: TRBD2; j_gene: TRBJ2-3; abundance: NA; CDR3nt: TGTGCCAGCAGTCCTCTCGGGTCGAGCGGGAGGTCAGATACGCAGTATTTT; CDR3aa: CASSPLGSSGRSDTQYF
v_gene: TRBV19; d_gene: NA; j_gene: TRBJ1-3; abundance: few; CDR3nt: TGTGCCAGTACGGGCCAGGGCCCGGTCCCTGGAAACACCATATATTTT; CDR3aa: CASTGQGPVPGNTIYF
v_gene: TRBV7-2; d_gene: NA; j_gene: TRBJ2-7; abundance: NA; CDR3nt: TGTGCCAGCAGCTCCGGGACAATTTCCGAGCAGTACTTC; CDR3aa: CASSSGTISEQYF
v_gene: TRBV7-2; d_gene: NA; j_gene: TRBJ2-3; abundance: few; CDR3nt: TGTGCCAGCAGCTTAGATTCGGCAGGGGGGGGCACAGATACGCAGTATTTT; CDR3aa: CASSLDSAGGGTDTQYF
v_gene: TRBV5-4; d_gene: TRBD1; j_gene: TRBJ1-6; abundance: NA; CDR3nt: TGTGCCAGCAGCTACGACAGGGATTCACCCCTCCACTTT; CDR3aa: CASSYDRDSPLHF
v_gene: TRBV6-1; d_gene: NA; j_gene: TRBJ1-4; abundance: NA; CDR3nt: TGTGCCAGCATCTATTGGGCAGGGCGGGAAAAACTGTTTTTT; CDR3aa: CASIYWAGREKLFF
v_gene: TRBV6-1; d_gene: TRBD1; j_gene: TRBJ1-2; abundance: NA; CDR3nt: TGTGCCAGCAGACAAACCGGGACAGGGGGGTATTGGGTGTATGGCTACACCTTC; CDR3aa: CASRQTGTGGYWVYGYTF
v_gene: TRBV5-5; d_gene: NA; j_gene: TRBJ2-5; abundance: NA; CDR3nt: TGTGCCAGCAGTTCAGGGGCTGGGGGAGAGGCCCAGTACTTC; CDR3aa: CASSSGAGGEAQYF
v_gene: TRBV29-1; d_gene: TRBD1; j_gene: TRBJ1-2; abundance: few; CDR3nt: TGCAGCGTTTCCGGGACAGGGGACTATGGCTACACCTTC; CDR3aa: CSVSGTGDYGYTF